A selection of T cell receptor beta chains follows, all from one sample in a study of T cell repertoires in cytomegalovirus infection. One entry per CDR3 protein results from TCRdb running MiXCR on the reads. The sample has a few hundred thousand distinct CDR3 sequences; 17% are singletons. The sequencing input was PBMCs. The receptors derive from a human donor in good health (CMV status not recorded). Some clones in this sample may be carry-over from other donors' samples. The conserved cysteine and the conserved F or W are not part of the CDR3 here.

>TRBV28|TRBJ2-7
ASRQGSSYEQY
>TRBV6-1|TRBJ2-2
AGRSSTGELF
>TRBV7-9|TRBJ1-1
ASSLQTGNTEAF
>TRBV6-1|TRBJ2-1
ASSEQTAAYNEQF
>TRBV6-6|TRBJ1-5
ASSPYLDGNQPQH
>TRBV14|TRBJ1-1
ASSQEGLGGRGEAF
>TRBV20-1|TRBJ2-2
SARGRQGATGELF
>TRBV7-2|TRBJ2-7
ASSGAYHRVSYEQY
>TRBV12-3/TRBV12-4|TRBJ2-1
ASRLGNFLMGNEQF
>TRBV10-3|TRBJ2-1
AMGGTNRGRNNEQF
>TRBV2|TRBJ1-6
ASRDQGASYNSPLH
>TRBV20-1|TRBJ1-4
SVGTSGDEKLF
>TRBV18|TRBJ2-5
ASSPQAMETQY